This T cell receptor beta chain was identified during a study of OX40 agonist ivuxolimab in advanced cancers. As for the study in general: Patients received the agonistic anti-OX40 (CD134) antibody ivuxolimab. Among those treated, three patients had partial responses, one with hepatocellular carcinoma and two with cutaneous melanoma.

Sequenced by immunoSEQ multiplex PCR; TCRdb stores in-frame clones only, minus some. The sample has some 57,000 clones; approximately 84% are singletons. As regards this clone: Its target is unknown.

Study-level findings and limits: More expanded clones were seen, on average, in CD8+ T cells than in CD4+. At 0.1 to 3.0 mg/kg and by week 6, CD4+ and CD8+ T cells in the blood had expanded clonally.

V shed 4 bases and J shed 7 bases, with 13 bases lying between them. Looked up from germline, CDR1 is MRHNA and CDR2 is SNTAGT. The length of the CDR3 is 13 residues. Specimen: CD4+ or CD8+ T cells sorted from blood, collected in a trial of the OX40 agonist ivuxolimab. The chain combines TRBV6-4 with TRBJ1-2, with D perhaps matching TRBD1 (5 bases). This clonotype was obtained from an adult with an advanced solid tumor such as melanoma, head and neck, liver or kidney cancer. The CDR3 here is CASSVGPNPGYTF. The CDR3 region has the DNA TGTGCCAGCAGTGTGGGACCAAACCCTGGCTACACCTTC.